This T cell receptor beta chain was recorded in a study of blood T cell repertoires in COVID-19 (dated by TCRdb to 2020 to 2021). Regarding the study in general: The collaborator samples originated in the United States, Italy and Spain and spanned the acute and convalescent phases of COVID-19. The material from the prospective study consisted of cDNA or gDNA derived from T cells, B-cell-depleted T cells, or PBMCs. The dataset comprised deeply sampled blood TCRbeta repertoires from subjects exposed to, actively infected with, or recovered from COVID-19. The repertoires were released in a freely available public database meant as a resource for research on the immune response to SARS-CoV-2. Samples were obtained from the ongoing ImmuneRACE study (first 160 participants) and from some 1,200 subjects provided by 6 global collaborators. A de-identified subject ID, COVID-19 status, age in years and sex were almost always included in the sample metadata. Where available, HLA class I and class II types were obtained from metadata supplied by the sample provider rather than from assay-based typing. The paper as a whole reports these results and caveats: How much clinical and demographic metadata was included differed by source and by participant, and the metadata was provided uncurated.

As concerns this clone: Its specific antigen is unknown. Base quality data are lacking; no much larger clone is found one base away.

From the cysteine up to the phenylalanine, the CDR3 has a length of 15 residues. Just the 45-base CDR3 DNA is kept, in frame starting at base 1. The germline V gene yields MNHEY for CDR1 and SVGAGI for CDR2. The V end gives up 6 bases and the J end 5 bases, leaving 11 bases in the junction not matched to a gene. TCRbeta CDR3 regions were amplified from genomic DNA by means of the immunoSEQ Assay, a bias-controlled multiplex PCR. Under the source paper's analysis protocol: The number of nucleated cells in each sample was estimated by amplification of reference gene primers within the assay. To quantify the absolute abundance of each unique TCRbeta CDR3 rearrangement, sequence reads were collapsed and filtered. For each sample, productive Simpson clonality was calculated by taking the square root of Simpson's diversity index across productive rearrangements. TCRdb mirrors the immuneACCESS table, restricted to in-frame sequences. Some clones are absent from its copies; in checked studies, under half trace to an unresolved V gene, and the reason for the others is unknown. D and trimming were read from the DNA, whereas the V and J calls and clone size are those reported in that table. The table for this sample lists tens of thousands of clones; roughly 73% of them were counted only once. The ten largest clones add up to under 30% of the sample.

Each collaborating institution followed its own protocols to collect whole blood in K2EDTA tubes. Collaborator samples were shipped for TCRbeta analysis as frozen whole blood, isolated PBMCs, or DNA extracted from either sample type. The clonotype originates from a woman aged 70-85 years with acute or convalescent COVID-19. The chain was built from TRBV6-5 and TRBJ2-5, with 8 bases aligning to TRBD2. Sample: peripheral blood. CDR3 region: CASRGAGRGSETQYF. In nucleotide form, the sequence is TGTGCCAGCAGGGGGGCCGGGAGGGGAAGTGAGACCCAGTACTTC.